One and the same sample provided the 6 T cell receptor beta chains below, sequenced in a study of T-cell reconstitution after alpha-beta-depleted transplantation in children. It was with unique molecular identifiers that the TCRbeta library was prepared. TCRdb re-analysed the PCR reads in MiXCR, keeping a single row per CDR3 protein. The data contain about 250,000 distinct CDR3 sequences, roughly a quarter of them singletons. Sequenced here: PBMCs, mostly from graft donor cells, sampled 360 days after TCRalphabeta/CD19-depleted stem cell transplant. These TCRs come from a female patient aged 2 to 10 who had a stem cell transplant for congenital amegakaryocytic thrombocytopenia, so the T cells may come from the graft donor.

The chain couples TRBV13 to TRBJ1-1, with D perhaps matching TRBD1 (5 bases). The CDR3 is 14 residues long. V dropped 5 bases and J dropped 0 bases, with 10 bases sitting between them. Germline V gene data show CDR1 as PRHDT and CDR2 as FYEKMQ (reference sequence). CDR3 loop: CASSPDMMNTEAFF. The CDR3 DNA reads TGTGCCAGCAGCCCGGACATGATGAACACTGAAGCTTTCTTT. The full variable domain, its missing parts supplied by reference TRBV13 and TRBJ1-1, is AAGVIQSPRHLIKEKRETATLKCYPIPRHDTVYWYQQGPGQDPQFLISFYEKMQSDKGSIPDRFSAQQFSDYHSELNMSSLELGDSALYFCASSPDMMNTEAFFGQGTRLTVV.

V is TRBV2 and J is TRBJ2-2, with D tentatively TRBD2 (5 bases). Germline CDR1 reads SNHLY; CDR2 reads FYNNEI. V was pared by 3 bases and J by 0 bases, with 8 bases between. This CDR3 region has 15 residues. CDR3 nucleotides: TGTGCCAGCAGTGATAGCGTCGCGAACACCGGGGAGCTGTTTTTT. Translating it yields CASSDSVANTGELFF.

The genes are TRBV20-1 and TRBJ2-1; 14 bases align to TRBD2. Germline V gene sequence: CDR1 DFQATT, CDR2 SNEGSKA (reference sequence). The ends lost 3 bases at V and 9 bases at J; junction bases unmatched: 7. The CDR3 length is 15 residues. The CDR3 protein is CSARGTSGRFGEQFF. Written as DNA, the CDR3 is TGCAGTGCTAGGGGGACTAGCGGGAGATTCGGTGAGCAGTTCTTC.

This clonotype turned up a few times. The chain employs TRBV24-1 and TRBJ2-5; D not certain. V shed 4 bases and J shed 3 bases, with 11 bases lying between them. Per the germline V gene, CDR1 is KGHDR and CDR2 is SFDVKD. CDR3 size: 14 residues. CDR3 amino acids: CATSDGDKKETQYF. CDR3 nucleotide sequence: TGTGCCACCAGTGACGGAGACAAAAAAGAGACCCAGTACTTC.

This clonotype has a handful of counts. V is TRBV20-1 and J is TRBJ2-1, with 10 bases identical to TRBD2. The V gene's germline CDR1 is DFQATT and CDR2 SNEGSKA (reference sequence). V lost 0 bases, J lost 8 bases, and 13 bases stayed unmatched. There are 17 residues in the CDR3. The CDR3 region has the DNA TGCAGTGCTAGAGATCGATCCCCAGCAGCGGGGGGGGATGAGCAGTTCTTC. Translated, it gives CSARDRSPAAGGDEQFF.

The J gene is TRBJ2-1, the V gene TRBV7-2, with D possibly TRBD1 on 5 matching bases. Germline V gives CDR1 SGHTA, CDR2 FQGNSA. CDR3 size: 14 residues. Trimming cost V 5 bases and J 7 bases, with 15 bases left between them. The CDR3 spells CASSQGPTGNEQFF. The CDR3 bases are TGTGCCAGCAGCCAAGGTCCAACAGGTAATGAGCAGTTCTTC. The whole variable domain, remainder taken from reference TRBV7-2 and TRBJ2-1, is GAGVSQSPSNKVTEKGKDVELRCDPISGHTALYWYRQSLGQGLEFLIYFQGNSAPDKSGLPSDRFSAERTGGSVSTLTIQRTQQEDSAVYLCASSQGPTGNEQFFGPGTRLTVL.